These T cell receptor beta chains were read from a single sample in a study of post-analysis software for immune sequencing data. MiXCR, run by TCRdb on the PCR reads, gives a single entry per CDR3 protein. Of approximately 770,000 distinct CDR3 sequences in the sample, roughly 46% were seen once. Sequenced material: blood. Every receptor here comes from a girl aged 5-17 years with multiple sclerosis. The CDR3 runs from the conserved cysteine through the conserved F or W. The D gene is left open where the match is weak. Rows may omit the clone size; those that give it use once, few, many or a size class.

clone size: .; J gene: TRBJ2-1; V gene: TRBV15; D gene: TRBD2; CDR3 protein: CATSNQLAQIYNEQFF; CDR3 DNA: TGTGCCACCAGCAACCAACTAGCGCAAATTTACAATGAGCAGTTCTTC
clone size: few; J gene: TRBJ2-4; V gene: TRBV12-3/TRBV12-4; D gene: TRBD2; CDR3 protein: CASSEAGGQYF; CDR3 DNA: TGTGCCAGCAGTGAAGCGGGGGGCCAGTACTTC
clone size: .; J gene: TRBJ2-7; V gene: TRBV2; D gene: TRBD2; CDR3 protein: CASSEWVFSSGRVGGEQYF; CDR3 DNA: TGTGCCAGCAGTGAATGGGTCTTTTCTAGCGGGAGAGTGGGCGGAGAGCAGTACTTC
clone size: .; J gene: TRBJ1-1; V gene: TRBV28; D gene: TRBD1; CDR3 protein: CASNDRDTEAFF; CDR3 DNA: TGTGCCAGCAACGACAGGGATACTGAAGCTTTCTTT
clone size: .; J gene: TRBJ2-3; V gene: TRBV7-9; D gene: TRBD2; CDR3 protein: CASSLGQAGSRTDTQYF; CDR3 DNA: TGTGCCAGCAGCTTAGGGCAAGCGGGATCCCGCACAGATACGCAGTATTTT
clone size: .; J gene: TRBJ2-3; V gene: TRBV15; D gene: TRBD2; CDR3 protein: CATEGGGRAYEDTQYF; CDR3 DNA: TGTGCCACCGAGGGTGGCGGGAGGGCCTATGAAGATACGCAGTATTTT
clone size: .; J gene: TRBJ2-1; V gene: TRBV7-9; D gene: .; CDR3 protein: CASSIVIYGNEQFF; CDR3 DNA: TGTGCCAGCAGCATCGTAATCTACGGAAATGAGCAGTTCTTC
clone size: .; J gene: TRBJ2-7; V gene: TRBV20-1; D gene: .; CDR3 protein: CSAQDYLSYEQYF; CDR3 DNA: TGCAGTGCTCAGGACTACCTCTCCTACGAGCAGTACTTC
clone size: few; J gene: TRBJ2-5; V gene: TRBV12-3/TRBV12-4; D gene: .; CDR3 protein: CASSLLSYNEQYF; CDR3 DNA: TGCGCCAGCAGTTTACTCTCCTACAATGAGCAGTACTTC
clone size: .; J gene: TRBJ1-1; V gene: TRBV29-1; D gene: .; CDR3 protein: CSVEDFGVNTEAFF; CDR3 DNA: TGCAGCGTTGAAGATTTTGGGGTGAACACTGAAGCTTTCTTT
clone size: .; J gene: TRBJ1-1; V gene: TRBV5-6; D gene: .; CDR3 protein: CASSHGQFEAFF; CDR3 DNA: TGTGCCAGCAGCCACGGACAGTTTGAAGCTTTCTTT
clone size: few; J gene: TRBJ2-1; V gene: TRBV6-1; D gene: .; CDR3 protein: CASSEGFSGNEQFF; CDR3 DNA: TGTGCCAGCAGTGAGGGGTTTTCGGGCAATGAGCAGTTCTTC
clone size: .; J gene: TRBJ2-1; V gene: TRBV11-1; D gene: TRBD1; CDR3 protein: CASSYGEGQGTNEQFF; CDR3 DNA: TGTGCCAGCAGCTACGGCGAGGGACAGGGGACTAATGAGCAGTTCTTC
clone size: .; J gene: TRBJ2-1; V gene: TRBV15; D gene: TRBD1; CDR3 protein: CATSRDQGANNEQFF; CDR3 DNA: TGTGCCACCAGCAGAGATCAGGGGGCAAACAATGAGCAGTTCTTC
clone size: .; J gene: TRBJ1-4; V gene: TRBV6-5; D gene: .; CDR3 protein: CASSGGFRGVNEKLFF; CDR3 DNA: TGTGCCAGCAGCGGGGGATTTAGGGGGGTAAACGAAAAACTGTTTTTT
clone size: .; J gene: TRBJ2-1; V gene: TRBV6-1; D gene: .; CDR3 protein: CASTGGVVYNEQFF; CDR3 DNA: TGTGCCAGCACCGGGGGAGTAGTCTACAATGAGCAGTTCTTC
clone size: few; J gene: TRBJ2-7; V gene: TRBV6-5; D gene: TRBD2; CDR3 protein: CASSPRLADFDEQYF; CDR3 DNA: TGTGCCAGCAGTCCCAGACTAGCGGACTTCGACGAGCAGTACTTC
clone size: .; J gene: TRBJ1-2; V gene: TRBV5-1; D gene: .; CDR3 protein: CASSLVAATYGYTF; CDR3 DNA: TGCGCCAGCAGCTTGGTCGCAGCTACCTATGGCTACACCTTC
clone size: .; J gene: TRBJ2-3; V gene: TRBV7-9; D gene: .; CDR3 protein: CASSPRPLGEATDTQYF; CDR3 DNA: TGTGCCAGCAGCCCCCGGCCTCTGGGGGAGGCGACAGATACGCAGTATTTT
clone size: .; J gene: TRBJ1-2; V gene: TRBV30; D gene: .; CDR3 protein: CAWSVTIHGYTF; CDR3 DNA: TGTGCCTGGAGTGTAACGATACATGGCTACACCTTC
clone size: few; J gene: TRBJ2-5; V gene: TRBV20-1; D gene: .; CDR3 protein: CSARIPTAIQETQYF; CDR3 DNA: TGCAGTGCTAGAATACCGACAGCCATCCAAGAGACCCAGTACTTC
clone size: .; J gene: TRBJ2-7; V gene: TRBV7-2; D gene: TRBD2; CDR3 protein: CASSLRSGGSSYEQYF; CDR3 DNA: TGTGCCAGCAGCTTACGGAGCGGGGGAAGCTCCTACGAGCAGTACTTC
clone size: .; J gene: TRBJ1-2; V gene: TRBV29-1; D gene: .; CDR3 protein: CSVEGPGSYGYTF; CDR3 DNA: TGCAGCGTTGAAGGGCCGGGCAGCTATGGCTACACCTTC
clone size: .; J gene: TRBJ1-5; V gene: TRBV28; D gene: .; CDR3 protein: CASSHRVPNQPQHF; CDR3 DNA: TGTGCCAGCAGCCACAGGGTCCCAAATCAGCCCCAGCATTTT
clone size: .; J gene: TRBJ1-1; V gene: TRBV4-1; D gene: TRBD1; CDR3 protein: CASSQDWDRVGDTEAFF; CDR3 DNA: TGCGCCAGCAGCCAAGATTGGGACAGGGTTGGAGACACTGAAGCTTTCTTT
clone size: few; J gene: TRBJ2-3; V gene: TRBV6-6; D gene: .; CDR3 protein: CASSYVGTQDTQYF; CDR3 DNA: TGTGCCAGCAGTTACGTGGGGACTCAAGATACGCAGTATTTT
clone size: .; J gene: TRBJ2-1; V gene: TRBV20-1; D gene: .; CDR3 protein: CSFTERTTYNEQFF; CDR3 DNA: TGCAGTTTTACCGAGCGGACCACCTACAATGAGCAGTTCTTC
clone size: .; J gene: TRBJ1-4; V gene: TRBV7-8; D gene: TRBD1; CDR3 protein: CASSYRGSNEKLFF; CDR3 DNA: TGTGCCAGCAGCTACAGGGGCTCTAATGAAAAACTGTTTTTT
clone size: .; J gene: TRBJ1-2; V gene: TRBV7-9; D gene: .; CDR3 protein: CASSIFNYGYTF; CDR3 DNA: TGTGCCAGCAGTATTTTTAACTATGGCTACACCTTC
clone size: .; J gene: TRBJ1-1; V gene: TRBV12-3/TRBV12-4; D gene: .; CDR3 protein: CASSSVRGAEAFF; CDR3 DNA: TGTGCCAGCAGTTCAGTTCGGGGAGCTGAAGCTTTCTTT
clone size: .; J gene: TRBJ2-3; V gene: TRBV20-1; D gene: TRBD2; CDR3 protein: CSARGVAGVGTQYF; CDR3 DNA: TGCAGTGCTAGAGGTGTAGCGGGAGTAGGTACGCAGTATTTT
clone size: .; J gene: TRBJ1-2; V gene: TRBV20-1; D gene: .; CDR3 protein: CSARAGVNYGYTF; CDR3 DNA: TGCAGTGCCAGAGCCGGGGTAAACTATGGCTACACCTTC
clone size: .; J gene: TRBJ2-3; V gene: TRBV18; D gene: .; CDR3 protein: CASSPPFGGSTDTQYF; CDR3 DNA: TGTGCCAGCTCACCACCGTTCGGCGGGAGCACAGATACGCAGTATTTT
clone size: few; J gene: TRBJ1-2; V gene: TRBV7-9; D gene: TRBD1; CDR3 protein: CASSLAEAGGYGYTF; CDR3 DNA: TGTGCCAGCAGCTTAGCGGAGGCAGGGGGCTATGGCTACACCTTC
clone size: few; J gene: TRBJ2-5; V gene: TRBV24-1; D gene: .; CDR3 protein: CATSDWQGEETQYF; CDR3 DNA: TGTGCCACCAGTGATTGGCAGGGAGAAGAGACCCAGTACTTC
clone size: once; J gene: TRBJ2-7; V gene: TRBV6-2/TRBV6-3; D gene: .; CDR3 protein: CASSYPLGGRVNYEQYF; CDR3 DNA: TGTGCCAGCAGTTACCCCCTCGGAGGGAGAGTCAACTACGAGCAGTACTTC
clone size: few; J gene: TRBJ2-5; V gene: TRBV5-1; D gene: .; CDR3 protein: CASSLARQVEETQYF; CDR3 DNA: TGCGCCAGCAGCTTGGCCCGGCAGGTAGAGGAGACCCAGTACTTC
clone size: .; J gene: TRBJ1-4; V gene: TRBV5-1; D gene: TRBD1; CDR3 protein: CASSLGQGISEKLFF; CDR3 DNA: TGCGCCAGCAGCCTAGGACAGGGGATTAGTGAAAAACTGTTTTTT
clone size: .; J gene: TRBJ2-1; V gene: TRBV6-1; D gene: TRBD2; CDR3 protein: CASSVRLAGVYNEQFF; CDR3 DNA: TGTGCCAGCAGTGTAAGACTAGCGGGAGTGTACAATGAGCAGTTCTTC
clone size: .; J gene: TRBJ2-7; V gene: TRBV20-1; D gene: .; CDR3 protein: CSAMPGKSSYEQYF; CDR3 DNA: TGCAGTGCTATGCCGGGGAAGAGCTCCTACGAGCAGTACTTC
clone size: .; J gene: TRBJ2-5; V gene: TRBV7-2; D gene: TRBD2; CDR3 protein: CASSPGTSNEQYF; CDR3 DNA: TGTGCCAGCAGCCCGGGGACTAGCAATGAGCAGTACTTC
clone size: .; J gene: TRBJ1-1; V gene: TRBV12-3/TRBV12-4; D gene: .; CDR3 protein: CASRYRRENTEAFF; CDR3 DNA: TGTGCCAGCAGATACAGACGGGAGAACACTGAAGCTTTCTTT
clone size: .; J gene: TRBJ2-5; V gene: TRBV12-3/TRBV12-4; D gene: .; CDR3 protein: CASSLSGGQYF; CDR3 DNA: TGTGCCAGCAGTTTGAGCGGCGGACAGTACTTC
clone size: .; J gene: TRBJ2-3; V gene: TRBV16; D gene: TRBD2; CDR3 protein: CASSQSGLAGASDTQYF; CDR3 DNA: TGTGCCAGCAGCCAATCGGGACTAGCGGGAGCCTCAGATACGCAGTATTTT
clone size: .; J gene: TRBJ1-2; V gene: TRBV29-1; D gene: TRBD1; CDR3 protein: CSVDGTGDGYTF; CDR3 DNA: TGCAGCGTTGATGGGACAGGGGACGGCTACACCTTC
clone size: .; J gene: TRBJ2-1; V gene: TRBV29-1; D gene: .; CDR3 protein: CSVAYPGGLGLNEQFF; CDR3 DNA: TGCAGCGTTGCTTATCCCGGGGGTCTAGGCCTCAATGAGCAGTTCTTC
clone size: .; J gene: TRBJ2-5; V gene: TRBV6-1; D gene: .; CDR3 protein: CASSEQRHQETQYF; CDR3 DNA: TGTGCCAGCAGTGAACAGCGTCACCAAGAGACTCAGTACTTC
clone size: .; J gene: TRBJ2-3; V gene: TRBV6-2/TRBV6-3; D gene: TRBD2; CDR3 protein: CASSFKASGRFVTDTQYF; CDR3 DNA: TGTGCCAGCAGTTTCAAAGCTAGCGGGAGATTCGTCACAGATACGCAGTATTTT
clone size: .; J gene: TRBJ2-5; V gene: TRBV11-1; D gene: .; CDR3 protein: CASSLAGLKETQYF; CDR3 DNA: TGTGCCAGCAGCTTAGCGGGACTGAAGGAGACCCAGTACTTC
clone size: few; J gene: TRBJ2-1; V gene: TRBV9; D gene: .; CDR3 protein: CASSVVEGPNEQFF; CDR3 DNA: TGTGCCAGCAGCGTAGTCGAGGGACCCAATGAGCAGTTCTTC
clone size: .; J gene: TRBJ2-1; V gene: TRBV20-1; D gene: TRBD2; CDR3 protein: CSARGSASGSMNEQFF; CDR3 DNA: TGCAGTGCTAGAGGCTCGGCTAGCGGGAGTATGAATGAGCAGTTCTTC
clone size: few; J gene: TRBJ2-3; V gene: TRBV7-8; D gene: .; CDR3 protein: CASSLASAGTDTQYF; CDR3 DNA: TGTGCCAGCAGCTTAGCGTCGGCGGGTACGGATACGCAGTATTTT
clone size: .; J gene: TRBJ2-1; V gene: TRBV20-1; D gene: TRBD2; CDR3 protein: CSARGMASGRNEQFF; CDR3 DNA: TGCAGTGCTAGAGGGATGGCTAGCGGAAGGAATGAGCAGTTCTTC
clone size: once; J gene: TRBJ2-1; V gene: TRBV5-1; D gene: .; CDR3 protein: CASSLGSGYEQFF; CDR3 DNA: TGCGCCAGCAGCTTGGGGTCGGGATATGAGCAGTTCTTC